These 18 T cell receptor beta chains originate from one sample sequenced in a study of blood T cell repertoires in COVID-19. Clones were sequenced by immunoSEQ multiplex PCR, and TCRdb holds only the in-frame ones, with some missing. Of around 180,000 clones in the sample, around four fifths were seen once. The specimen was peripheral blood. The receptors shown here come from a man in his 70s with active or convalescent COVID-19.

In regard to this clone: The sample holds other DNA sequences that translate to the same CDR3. This chain's CDR3 is CAWSVPQGYNEQFF. Written as DNA, the CDR3 is TGTGCCTGGAGTGTACCGCAGGGCTACAATGAGCAGTTCTTC. The chain recombines TRBV30 with TRBJ2-1, with D maybe TRBD1 (5 bases). The CDR3 runs 14 residues. Germline V lookup: CDR1 GTSNPN, CDR2 SVGIG (reference sequence). Trimming removed 0 bases at V and 3 bases at J, with 9 bases between.

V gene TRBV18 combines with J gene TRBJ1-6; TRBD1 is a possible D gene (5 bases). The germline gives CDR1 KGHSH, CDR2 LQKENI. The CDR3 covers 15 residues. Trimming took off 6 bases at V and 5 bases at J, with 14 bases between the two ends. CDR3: CASSPDRSDNSPLHF. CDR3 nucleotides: TGTGCCAGCTCCCCAGACAGATCCGATAATTCACCCCTCCACTTT.

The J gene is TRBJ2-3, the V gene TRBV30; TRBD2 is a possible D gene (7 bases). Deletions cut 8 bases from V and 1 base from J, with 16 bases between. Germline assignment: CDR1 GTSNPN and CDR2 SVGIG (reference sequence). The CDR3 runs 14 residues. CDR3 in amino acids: CAGRGAGGTDTQYF. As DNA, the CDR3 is TGTGCCGGCCGGGGGGCGGGAGGCACAGATACGCAGTATTTT.

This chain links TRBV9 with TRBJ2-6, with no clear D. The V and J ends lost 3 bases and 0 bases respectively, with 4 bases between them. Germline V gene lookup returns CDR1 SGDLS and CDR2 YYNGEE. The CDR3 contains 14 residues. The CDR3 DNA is TGTGCCAGCAGCGCACTCTCTGGGGCCAACGTCCTGACTTTC. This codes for CASSALSGANVLTF.

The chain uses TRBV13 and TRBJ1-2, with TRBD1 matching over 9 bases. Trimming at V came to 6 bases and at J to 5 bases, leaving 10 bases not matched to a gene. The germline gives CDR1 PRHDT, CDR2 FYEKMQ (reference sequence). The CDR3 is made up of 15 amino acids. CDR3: CASSRGGQGGYGYTF. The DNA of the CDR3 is TGTGCCAGCAGTCGCGGGGGACAGGGAGGGTATGGCTACACCTTC.

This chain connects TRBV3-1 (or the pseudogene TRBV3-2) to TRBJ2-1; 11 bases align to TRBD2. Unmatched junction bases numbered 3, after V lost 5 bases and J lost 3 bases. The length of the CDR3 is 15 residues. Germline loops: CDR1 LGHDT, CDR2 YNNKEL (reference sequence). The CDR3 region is CASSTGLAGYNEQFF. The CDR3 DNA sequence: TGTGCCAGCAGCACAGGACTAGCGGGCTACAATGAGCAGTTCTTC.

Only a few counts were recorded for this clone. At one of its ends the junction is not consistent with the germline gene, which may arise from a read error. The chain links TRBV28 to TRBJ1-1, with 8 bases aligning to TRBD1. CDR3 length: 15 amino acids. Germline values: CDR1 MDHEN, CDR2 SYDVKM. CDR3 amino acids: CASSPWTGMKTEAFF. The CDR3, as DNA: TGTGCCAGCAGTCCGTGGACAGGGATGAAAACTGAAGCTTTCTTT. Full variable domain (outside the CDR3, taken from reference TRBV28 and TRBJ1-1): DVKVTQSSRYLVKRTGEKVFLECVQDMDHENMFWYRQDPGLGLRLIYFSYDVKMKEKGDIPEGYSVSREKKERFSLILESASTNQTSMYLCASSPWTGMKTEAFFGQGTRLTVV.

The CDR3 sequence is CSVGVTPYEQYF. DNA for the CDR3: TGCAGCGTTGGAGTCACCCCTTACGAGCAGTACTTC. The rearrangement joins TRBV29-1 to TRBJ2-7; D uncertain. V shed 4 bases and J shed 4 bases, with 11 bases lying between them. The CDR3 has 12 residues. Per germline, CDR1 SQVTM and CDR2 ANQGSEA.

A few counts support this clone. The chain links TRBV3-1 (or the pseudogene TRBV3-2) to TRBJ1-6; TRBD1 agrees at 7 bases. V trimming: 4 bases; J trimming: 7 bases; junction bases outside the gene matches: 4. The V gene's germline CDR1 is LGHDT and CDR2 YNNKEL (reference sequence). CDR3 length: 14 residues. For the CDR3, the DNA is TGTGCCAGCAGCCCGACAGGGCGGAATTCACCCCTCCACTTT. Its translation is CASSPTGRNSPLHF.

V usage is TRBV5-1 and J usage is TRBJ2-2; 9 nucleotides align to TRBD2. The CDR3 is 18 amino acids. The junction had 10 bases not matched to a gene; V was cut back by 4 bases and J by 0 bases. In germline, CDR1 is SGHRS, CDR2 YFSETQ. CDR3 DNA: TGCGCCAGCAGCATCAGCAGAGCGGGGGGACCGAACACCGGGGAGCTGTTTTTT. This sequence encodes CASSISRAGGPNTGELFF.

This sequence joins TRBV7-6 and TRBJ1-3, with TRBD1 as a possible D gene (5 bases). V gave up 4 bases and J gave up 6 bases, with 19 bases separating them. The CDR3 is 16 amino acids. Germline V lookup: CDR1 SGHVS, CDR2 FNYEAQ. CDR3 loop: CASSSALGGISNTIYF. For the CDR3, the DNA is TGTGCCAGCAGCTCCGCCCTGGGGGGGATTTCAAACACCATATATTTT.

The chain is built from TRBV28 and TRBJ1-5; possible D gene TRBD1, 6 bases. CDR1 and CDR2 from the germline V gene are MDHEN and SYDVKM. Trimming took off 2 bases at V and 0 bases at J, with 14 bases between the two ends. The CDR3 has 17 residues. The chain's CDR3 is CASSLGGQSYSNQPQHF. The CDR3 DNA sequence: TGTGCCAGCAGTTTAGGTGGACAGAGTTATAGCAATCAGCCCCAGCATTTT.

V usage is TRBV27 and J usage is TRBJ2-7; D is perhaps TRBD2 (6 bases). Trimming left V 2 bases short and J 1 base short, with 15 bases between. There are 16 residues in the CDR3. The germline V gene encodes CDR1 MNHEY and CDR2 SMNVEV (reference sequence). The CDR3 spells CASSLGARGTSYEQYF. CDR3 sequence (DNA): TGTGCCAGCAGTTTAGGGGCTCGCGGGACTTCCTACGAGCAGTACTTC.

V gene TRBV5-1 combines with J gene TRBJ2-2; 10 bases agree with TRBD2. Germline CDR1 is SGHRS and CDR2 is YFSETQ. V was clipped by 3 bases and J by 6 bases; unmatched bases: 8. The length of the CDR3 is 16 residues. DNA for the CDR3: TGCGCCAGCAGCTCGACCTCAAGCGGGGGGGCCGGGGAGCTGTTTTTT. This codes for CASSSTSSGGAGELFF.

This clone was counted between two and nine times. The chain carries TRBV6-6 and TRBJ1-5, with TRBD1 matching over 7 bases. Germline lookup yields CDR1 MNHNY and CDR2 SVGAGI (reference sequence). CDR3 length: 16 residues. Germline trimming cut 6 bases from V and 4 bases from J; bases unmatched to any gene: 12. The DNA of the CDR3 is TGTGCCAGCAGACGAGCCGGGACAGCCTTAAATCAGCCCCAGCATTTT. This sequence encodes CASRRAGTALNQPQHF.

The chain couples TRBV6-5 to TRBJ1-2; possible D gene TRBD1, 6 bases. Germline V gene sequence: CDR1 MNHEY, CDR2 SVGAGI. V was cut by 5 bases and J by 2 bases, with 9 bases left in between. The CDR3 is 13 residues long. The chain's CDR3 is CASSTGSNYGYTF. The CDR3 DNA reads TGTGCCAGCAGTACAGGGAGCAACTATGGCTACACCTTC.

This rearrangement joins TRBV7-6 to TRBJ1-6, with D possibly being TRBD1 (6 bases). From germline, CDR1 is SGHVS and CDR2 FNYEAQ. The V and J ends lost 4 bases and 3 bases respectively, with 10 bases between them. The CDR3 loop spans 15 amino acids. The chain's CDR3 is CASSSGQNYNSPLHF. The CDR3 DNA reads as TGTGCCAGCAGCTCAGGACAGAACTATAATTCACCCCTCCACTTT.

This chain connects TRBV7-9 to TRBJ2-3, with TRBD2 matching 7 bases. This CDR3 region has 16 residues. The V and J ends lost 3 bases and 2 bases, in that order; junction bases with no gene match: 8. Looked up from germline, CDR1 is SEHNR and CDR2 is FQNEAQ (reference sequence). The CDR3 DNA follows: TGTGCCAGCAGCTTTAATCGGGGGGAGGTCACAGATACGCAGTATTTT. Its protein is CASSFNRGEVTDTQYF.